This entry lists 9 T cell receptor beta chains sequenced from one sample in a study of T cell responses to AZD1222 COVID-19 vaccine. Clones were sequenced by immunoSEQ multiplex PCR, and TCRdb holds only the in-frame ones, with some missing. The sample contains some 150,000 clones, about 93% of which appear only once. The specimen was peripheral blood, collected on day 0 of AZD1222 vaccination. The receptors shown here come from an adult in good health.

This clone was recorded only once. The CDR3 region is CASSYGVAGGPREQYF. The CDR3 DNA is TGTGCCAGCAGTTACGGTGTAGCGGGAGGGCCTCGCGAGCAGTACTTC. This chain links TRBV6-5 with TRBJ2-7; 11 nucleotides align to TRBD2. With 2 bases clipped from V and 6 bases from J, the junction kept 9 bases outside the gene matches. This CDR3 has 16 amino acids. CDR1 is MNHEY, CDR2 SVGAGI, per germline.

The V gene is TRBV4-1, the J gene TRBJ2-2; 7 nucleotides line up with TRBD1. The CDR3 is 16 amino acids. Unmatched junction bases numbered 8, after V lost 6 bases and J lost 1 base. Germline V gene lookup returns CDR1 MGHRA and CDR2 YSYEKL. The CDR3 sequence is CASRNIGTVNTGELFF. DNA for the CDR3: TGCGCCAGCAGGAATATAGGGACAGTGAACACCGGGGAGCTGTTTTTT.

J is TRBJ2-1 and V is TRBV19; 7 nucleotides line up with TRBD2. The CDR3 totals 16 residues. Germline trimming cut 5 bases from V and 0 bases from J; bases unmatched to any gene: 7. Per the germline V gene, CDR1 is LNHDA and CDR2 is SQIVND (reference sequence). The DNA for the CDR3 is TGTGCCAGTAGTCCCCGGGGCGGGGGCTCCTACAATGAGCAGTTCTTC. Amino acid sequence: CASSPRGGGSYNEQFF.

This sequence joins TRBV28 and TRBJ1-5; tentatively, D is TRBD1 (6 bases). Germline values: CDR1 MDHEN, CDR2 SYDVKM. The CDR3 extends over 11 amino acids. Trimming removed 5 bases from V and 11 bases from J, with 10 bases in between. CDR3 in DNA: TGTGCCAGCAGTACAGGGTTCGCCCAGCATTTT. This translates into CASSTGFAQHF.

This chain uses TRBV5-4 with TRBJ1-4; TRBD1 matches at 7 bases. Trimming removed 1 base from V and 8 bases from J; junction bases left unmatched: 5. Germline V gives CDR1 SGHNT, CDR2 YYREEE (reference sequence). The CDR3 runs to 14 residues. The CDR3 region has the DNA TGTGCCAGCAGCTTGTACAGGGGAGGAGAAAAACTGTTTTTT. Protein sequence: CASSLYRGGEKLFF.

V and J are TRBV12-3 or TRBV12-4 and TRBJ1-4; D uncertain. The CDR3 length is 12 residues. Trimming stripped 6 bases from V and 6 bases from J, with 8 bases between. For the CDR3, the DNA is TGTGCCAGCAGCCCCCGCCATGAAAAACTGTTTTTT. As protein: CASSPRHEKLFF.

The rearrangement uses TRBV28 and TRBJ2-7; TRBD2 is a possible D gene (6 bases). The length of the CDR3 is 12 residues. V was cut by 10 bases and J by 5 bases, with 15 bases left in between. Germline assignment: CDR1 MDHEN and CDR2 SYDVKM. The CDR3 DNA is TGTGCCACAGGACTATCGGTCAACGAGCAGTACTTC. Translation gives CATGLSVNEQYF.

The chain carries TRBV3-1 (or the pseudogene TRBV3-2) and TRBJ2-7; D is undetermined. This CDR3 is built from 14 residues. Trimming left V 3 bases short and J 4 bases short, with 13 bases between. Germline V gives CDR1 LGHDT, CDR2 YNNKEL (reference sequence). The DNA for the CDR3 is TGTGCCAGCAGCCATTGGCGGAACGAATACGAGCAGTACTTC. This gives the protein CASSHWRNEYEQYF.

The chain joins TRBV2 to TRBJ2-1; 10 bases are shared with TRBD2. The V gene's germline CDR1 is SNHLY and CDR2 FYNNEI. J was trimmed by 7 bases and V by 3 bases; bases with no gene match: 15. CDR3 size: 18 residues. This CDR3 reads CASSDSMTSGTSENEQFF. The CDR3 DNA is TGTGCCAGCAGTGACTCCATGACCTCCGGGACTAGCGAGAATGAGCAGTTCTTC.